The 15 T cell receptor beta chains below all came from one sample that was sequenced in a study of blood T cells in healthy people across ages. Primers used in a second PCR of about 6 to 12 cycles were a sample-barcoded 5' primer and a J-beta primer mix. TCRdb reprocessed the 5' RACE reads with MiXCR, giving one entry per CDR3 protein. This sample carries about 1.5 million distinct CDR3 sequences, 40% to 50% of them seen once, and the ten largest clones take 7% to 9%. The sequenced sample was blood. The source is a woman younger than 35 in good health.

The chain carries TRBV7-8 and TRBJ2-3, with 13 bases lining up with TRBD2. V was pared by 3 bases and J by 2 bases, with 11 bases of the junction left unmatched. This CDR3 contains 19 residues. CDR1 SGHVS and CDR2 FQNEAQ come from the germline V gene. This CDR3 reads CASSLPKDGTSGATDTQYF. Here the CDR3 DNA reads TGTGCCAGCAGCTTGCCCAAAGATGGGACTAGCGGGGCCACAGATACGCAGTATTTT.

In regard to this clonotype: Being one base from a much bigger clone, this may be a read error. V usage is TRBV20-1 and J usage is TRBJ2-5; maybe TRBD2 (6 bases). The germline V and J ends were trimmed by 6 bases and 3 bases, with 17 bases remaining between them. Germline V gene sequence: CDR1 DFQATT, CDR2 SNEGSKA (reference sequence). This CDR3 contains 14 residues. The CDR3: CSAGPGTFKETQYF. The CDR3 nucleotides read TGCAGTGCGGGCCCCGGGACTTTTAAAGAGACCCAGTACTTC.

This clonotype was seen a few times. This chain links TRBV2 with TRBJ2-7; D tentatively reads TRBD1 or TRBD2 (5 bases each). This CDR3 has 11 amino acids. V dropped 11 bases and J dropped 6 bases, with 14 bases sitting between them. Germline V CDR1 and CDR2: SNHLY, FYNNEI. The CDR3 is CARQWGFEQYF. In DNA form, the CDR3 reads TGTGCCCGCCAGTGGGGGTTCGAGCAGTACTTC.

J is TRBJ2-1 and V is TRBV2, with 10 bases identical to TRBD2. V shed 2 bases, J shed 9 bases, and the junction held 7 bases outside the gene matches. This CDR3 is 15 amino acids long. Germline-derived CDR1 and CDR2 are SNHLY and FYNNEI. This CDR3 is CASSENSGGSGEQFF. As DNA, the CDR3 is TGTGCCAGCAGTGAAAATAGCGGGGGGAGTGGTGAGCAGTTCTTC.

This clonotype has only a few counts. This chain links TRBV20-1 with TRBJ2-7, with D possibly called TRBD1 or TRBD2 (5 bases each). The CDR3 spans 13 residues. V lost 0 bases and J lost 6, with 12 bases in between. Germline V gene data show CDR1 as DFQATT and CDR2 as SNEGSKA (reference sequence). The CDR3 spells CSARDGTLAEQYF. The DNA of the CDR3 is TGCAGTGCTAGAGACGGGACCCTCGCCGAGCAGTACTTC.

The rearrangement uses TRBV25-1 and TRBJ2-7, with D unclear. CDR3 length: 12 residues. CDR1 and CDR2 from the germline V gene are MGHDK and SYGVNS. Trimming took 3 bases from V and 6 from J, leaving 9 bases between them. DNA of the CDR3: TGTGCCAGCAGTGATTTCAGAGCCGAGCAGTACTTC. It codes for CASSDFRAEQYF.

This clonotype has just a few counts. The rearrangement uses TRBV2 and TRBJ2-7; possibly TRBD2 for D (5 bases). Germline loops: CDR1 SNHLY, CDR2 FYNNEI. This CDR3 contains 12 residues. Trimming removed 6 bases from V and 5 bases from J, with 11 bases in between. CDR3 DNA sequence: TGTGCCAGCAGGCCCCCCGGGAACGAGCAGTACTTC. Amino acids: CASRPPGNEQYF.

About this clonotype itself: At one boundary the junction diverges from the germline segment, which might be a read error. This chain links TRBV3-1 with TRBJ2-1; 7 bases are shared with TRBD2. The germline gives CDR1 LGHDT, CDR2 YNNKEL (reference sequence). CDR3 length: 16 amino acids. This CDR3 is CAGSQGSAGTAGEQFF. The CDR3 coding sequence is TGTGCCGGCAGCCAAGGGTCAGCGGGGACTGCAGGTGAGCAGTTCTTC.

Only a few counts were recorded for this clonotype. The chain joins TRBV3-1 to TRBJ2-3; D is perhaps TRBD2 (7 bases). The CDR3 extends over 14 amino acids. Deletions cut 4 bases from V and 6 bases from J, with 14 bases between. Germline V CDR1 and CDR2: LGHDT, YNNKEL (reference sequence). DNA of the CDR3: TGTGCCAGCAGCCTCCGGGGGGCCCAGGATACGCAGTATTTT. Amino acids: CASSLRGAQDTQYF.

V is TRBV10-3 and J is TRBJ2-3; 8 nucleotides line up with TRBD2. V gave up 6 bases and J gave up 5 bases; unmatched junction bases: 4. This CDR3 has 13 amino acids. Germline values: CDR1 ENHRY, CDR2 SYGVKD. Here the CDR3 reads CAISGGAEDTQYF. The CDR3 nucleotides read TGTGCCATCAGCGGGGGGGCCGAAGATACGCAGTATTTT.

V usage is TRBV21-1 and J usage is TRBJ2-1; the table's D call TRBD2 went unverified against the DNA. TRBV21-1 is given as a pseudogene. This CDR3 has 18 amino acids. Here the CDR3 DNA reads TGTGCCAGCAGCAAAGAGGCACTCCGTCGTCCTTCACTAATAGAGCAGTTCTTC. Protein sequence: CASSKEALRRPSLIEQFF.

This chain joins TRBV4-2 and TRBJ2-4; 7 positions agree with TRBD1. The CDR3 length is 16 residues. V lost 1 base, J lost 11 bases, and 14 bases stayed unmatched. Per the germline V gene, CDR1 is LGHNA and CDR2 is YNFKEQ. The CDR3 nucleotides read TGTGCCAGCAGCCAAGGAACGACGGGACAGTATAACGTTCAGTACTTC. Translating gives CASSQGTTGQYNVQYF.

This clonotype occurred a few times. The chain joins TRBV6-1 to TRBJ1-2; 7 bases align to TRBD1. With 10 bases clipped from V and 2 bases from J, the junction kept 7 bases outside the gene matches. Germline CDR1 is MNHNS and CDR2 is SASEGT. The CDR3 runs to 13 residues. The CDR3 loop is CATRTGTNYGYTF. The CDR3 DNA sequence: TGTGCCACCAGGACAGGCACCAACTATGGCTACACCTTC.

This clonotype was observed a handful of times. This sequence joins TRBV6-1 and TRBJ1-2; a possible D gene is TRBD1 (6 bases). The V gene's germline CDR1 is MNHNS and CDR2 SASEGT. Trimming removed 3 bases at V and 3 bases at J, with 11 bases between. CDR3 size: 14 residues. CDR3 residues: CASSDQGNHYGYTF. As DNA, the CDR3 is TGTGCCAGCAGTGACCAGGGGAATCACTATGGCTACACCTTC.

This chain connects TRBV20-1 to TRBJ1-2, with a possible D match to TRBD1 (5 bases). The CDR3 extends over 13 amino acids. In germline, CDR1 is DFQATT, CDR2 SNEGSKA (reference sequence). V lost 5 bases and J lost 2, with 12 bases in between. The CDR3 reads CSAQGPGNYGYTF. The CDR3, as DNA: TGCAGTGCTCAGGGCCCGGGAAACTATGGCTACACCTTC.